These 29 T cell receptor beta chains came from one sample sequenced in a study of T cell responses to AZD1222 COVID-19 vaccine. TCRdb's copy holds only in-frame clones and misses some; the assay was immunoSEQ multiplex PCR. This table has about 130,000 clones, roughly 85% appearing once. The sample in question was peripheral blood, obtained on day 0 of AZD1222 vaccination. These TCRs come from an adult in good health.

CDR3 DNA: TGCGCCAGCAGCCAAGGTCGGGCGGGAGGACCGTTCTTCCTGAACACCGGGGAGCTGTTTTTT. Its protein is CASSQGRAGGPFFLNTGELFF. The V and J genes are TRBV4-3 and TRBJ2-2, with 8 bases fitting TRBD2. V dropped 1 base and J dropped 1; count of bases not matched to a gene: 17. The germline CDR1 and CDR2 sequences are LGHNA and YSLEER. CDR3 size: 21 residues.

The rearrangement links TRBV18 to TRBJ1-1, with 7 positions matching TRBD1. This CDR3 has 14 amino acids. Germline values: CDR1 KGHSH, CDR2 LQKENI. The ends lost 3 bases at V and 5 bases at J; junction bases unmatched: 6. CDR3 nucleotide sequence: TGTGCCAGCTCACCGGTCAGGGGGGGAACTGAAGCTTTCTTT. Residues: CASSPVRGGTEAFF.

The chain is built from TRBV19 and TRBJ1-4, with unresolved D. There are 13 residues in the CDR3. Trimming left V 5 bases short and J 7 bases short, with 11 bases between. Germline assignment: CDR1 LNHDA and CDR2 SQIVND (reference sequence). Here the CDR3 DNA reads TGTGCCAGTAGTCCCCGGGGTTTTGAAAAACTGTTTTTT. Its protein product is CASSPRGFEKLFF.

The rearrangement uses TRBV7-8 and TRBJ1-3; D uncertain. V lost 2 bases and J 0 bases, leaving 14 bases between the germline ends. The CDR3 sequence is 17 residues long. Germline-derived CDR1 and CDR2 are SGHVS and FQNEAQ. For the CDR3, the DNA is TGTGCCAGCAGCTTAACGGTCCTTGGGCCCTCTGGAAACACCATATATTTT. It codes for CASSLTVLGPSGNTIYF.

The table lists this clone with a few counts. This chain connects TRBV5-1 to TRBJ1-4; TRBD1 might be the D (5 bases). CDR1 is SGHRS, CDR2 YFSETQ, per germline. Trimming pared 6 bases from V and 13 bases from J, leaving 19 bases between. This CDR3 spans 13 amino acids. For the CDR3, the DNA is TGCGCCAGCACTCCGGACACCGCCAGGTCACTGTTTTTT. This codes for CASTPDTARSLFF.

The rearrangement joins TRBV4-1 to TRBJ1-5, with 10 bases matching TRBD1. Per the germline V gene, CDR1 is MGHRA and CDR2 is YSYEKL. The CDR3 is 15 residues long. Germline trimming cut 3 bases from V and 6 bases from J; bases unmatched to any gene: 5. Here the CDR3 reads CASSQQTGGGQPQHF. CDR3 nucleotide sequence: TGCGCCAGCAGCCAGCAGACAGGGGGCGGTCAGCCCCAGCATTTT.

The chain carries TRBV5-6 and TRBJ2-3, with a weak D call TRBD1 (6 bases). V gave up 4 bases and J gave up 4 bases, with 19 bases separating them. Germline assignment: CDR1 SGHDT and CDR2 YYEEEE. This CDR3 contains 16 residues. The CDR3 region is CASSLLGGDNADTQYF. The DNA for the CDR3 is TGTGCCAGCAGCCTCCTTGGGGGCGATAACGCAGATACGCAGTATTTT.

Comment on this clone: The junction differs from germline at one of its ends, possibly a read error. CDR3 sequence (DNA): TGTGCCATCAGTGAACCGGGACAGGCGATTAACTCTGGCTACACCTTC. Protein sequence: CAISEPGQAINSGYTF. V is TRBV10-3 and J is TRBJ1-2; TRBD1 agrees at 8 bases. The germline CDR1 and CDR2 sequences are ENHRY and SYGVKD. CDR3 length: 16 residues.

The chain joins TRBV4-3 to TRBJ1-5; tentatively, D is TRBD1 (5 bases). The CDR3 runs 15 residues. The germline V gene encodes CDR1 LGHNA and CDR2 YSLEER. Trimming cost V 4 bases and J 2 bases, with 12 bases left between them. CDR3 protein: CASSRTRGGNQPQHF. The CDR3 DNA reads as TGCGCCAGCAGCCGGACAAGAGGGGGCAATCAGCCCCAGCATTTT.

The chain couples TRBV5-1 to TRBJ2-7, with 16 bases aligning to TRBD2. The CDR3 consists of 18 residues. J gave up 5 bases and V 4 bases, and 12 bases lay outside the gene matches. CDR1 is SGHRS, CDR2 YFSETQ, per germline. The chain's CDR3 is CASSIGTSGRALRNEQYF. For the CDR3, the DNA is TGCGCCAGCAGCATTGGGACTAGCGGGAGGGCCTTACGGAACGAGCAGTACTTC.

A few counts support this clone. This chain connects TRBV11-3 to TRBJ2-7, with 7 nucleotides matching TRBD1. CDR3 size: 12 residues. The V and J ends lost 5 bases and 4 bases, in that order; junction bases with no gene match: 2. Germline CDR1 and CDR2: SGHNT and YENEEA. The CDR3 here is CASSGRGYEQYF. CDR3 nucleotides: TGTGCCAGCAGCGGCAGGGGGTACGAGCAGTACTTC.

The chain combines TRBV6-2 or TRBV6-3 with TRBJ2-1, with D possibly TRBD2 on 5 matching bases. The ends were cut back, 5 bases at V and 9 bases at J, with 17 bases in the middle. Germline CDR1 MNHEY, CDR2 SVGEGT. The CDR3 extends over 14 amino acids. The CDR3 here is CASSRGGSESEQFF. CDR3 sequence (DNA): TGTGCCAGCAGTCGAGGTGGTAGCGAAAGTGAGCAGTTCTTC.

The genes are TRBV5-8 and TRBJ1-1; TRBD1 aligns across 7 bases. The germline CDR1 and CDR2 sequences are SGHTS and YDEGEE. After removal of 4 bases from V and 5 bases from J, the junction contained 8 bases not matched to a gene. This CDR3 spans 14 amino acids. The CDR3 sequence is CASSPHRGQTEAFF. As DNA, the CDR3 is TGTGCCAGCAGCCCCCACAGGGGTCAAACTGAAGCTTTCTTT. The entire variable domain, with the rest obtained from reference TRBV5-8 and TRBJ1-1, is as follows: EAGVTQSPTHLIKTRGQQATLRCSPISGHTSVYWYQQALGLGLQFLLWYDEGEERNRGNFPPRFSGRQFPNYSSELNVNALELEDSALYLCASSPHRGQTEAFFGQGTRLTVV.

The rearrangement links TRBV19 to TRBJ1-5; 9 nucleotides line up with TRBD1. Germline lookup yields CDR1 LNHDA and CDR2 SQIVND (reference sequence). This CDR3 is built from 14 residues. V lost 5 bases, J lost 6 bases, and 5 bases stayed unmatched. Here the CDR3 reads CASSPDRGGQPQHF. CDR3 sequence (DNA): TGTGCCAGTAGTCCGGACAGGGGAGGTCAGCCCCAGCATTTT.

This sequence joins TRBV6-1 and TRBJ1-2, with D perhaps TRBD1 (5 bases). Trimming stripped 0 bases from V and 0 bases from J, with 8 bases between. The germline V gene encodes CDR1 MNHNS and CDR2 SASEGT. The CDR3 is 15 residues long. The CDR3 spells CASSEAEQANYGYTF. The CDR3 DNA reads TGTGCCAGCAGTGAAGCGGAACAGGCTAACTATGGCTACACCTTC.

This chain connects TRBV21-1 to TRBJ1-2; the listed D gene, TRBD1, was not tested against the DNA. TRBV21-1 is classified as a pseudogene. CDR3 length equals 10 residues. The CDR3 reads CASRADGYTF. CDR3 in DNA: TGTGCCAGCAGGGCCGATGGCTACACCTTC.

The chain recombines TRBV6-5 with TRBJ1-2; D is unresolved. Trimming stripped 5 bases from V and 4 bases from J, with 14 bases between. The CDR3 covers 14 residues. CDR1 is MNHEY, CDR2 SVGAGI, per germline. CDR3: CASSLDRNLYGYTF. CDR3 DNA sequence: TGTGCCAGCAGTCTGGACCGAAACCTCTATGGCTACACCTTC.

A word on this clone: The sample carries other DNA sequences with the same CDR3. The chain is built from TRBV30 and TRBJ1-4; D remains unclear. Germline loops: CDR1 GTSNPN, CDR2 SVGIG (reference sequence). Trimming removed 0 bases from V and 8 bases from J, with 7 bases in between. The CDR3 has 12 amino acids. The CDR3 coding sequence is TGTGCCTGGAGTGTTTTAAGGGAAAAACTGTTTTTT. Translation gives CAWSVLREKLFF.

A few counts support this clone. This rearrangement joins TRBV12-3 or TRBV12-4 to TRBJ1-4; D not certain. The CDR3 is made up of 13 amino acids. Between the trimmed V and J ends, which lost 4 bases and 8 bases, there was a span of 11 bases. The CDR3: CASSSSVGEKLFF. The CDR3 nucleotides are TGTGCCAGCAGTTCATCCGTGGGGGAAAAACTGTTTTTT.

This clone came up once. The chain carries TRBV6-5 and TRBJ1-1, with TRBD1 matching over 8 bases. V shed 3 bases, J shed 4 bases, and the junction held 4 bases outside the gene matches. The CDR3 runs to 14 residues. Looked up from germline, CDR1 is MNHEY and CDR2 is SVGAGI. CDR3 coding DNA: TGTGCCAGCAGTTATTCCGGGACAGGCACTGAAGCTTTCTTT. Its translation: CASSYSGTGTEAFF.

J is TRBJ1-2 and V is TRBV24-1, with no clear D. Germline-derived CDR1 and CDR2 are KGHDR and SFDVKD. The ends were cut back, 5 bases at V and 8 bases at J, with 11 bases in the middle. The CDR3 is 12 amino acids. This CDR3 is CATSVSPYGYTF. The CDR3 DNA is TGTGCCACCAGTGTTTCCCCGTACGGCTACACCTTC.

This chain uses TRBV28 with TRBJ1-5; TRBD1 matches 9 bases. The CDR3 contains 15 residues. V lost 6 bases, J lost 4 bases, and 7 bases stayed unmatched. Germline CDR1 is MDHEN and CDR2 is SYDVKM. The DNA of the CDR3 is TGTGCCAGCAGGTTCCGCGGGACAGGGAATCAGCCCCAGCATTTT. As protein: CASRFRGTGNQPQHF.

The genes are TRBV3-1 (or the pseudogene TRBV3-2) and TRBJ1-6; 11 bases are shared with TRBD1. Germline CDR1 LGHDT, CDR2 YNNKEL (reference sequence). This CDR3 comprises 17 residues. Unmatched junction bases numbered 4, after V lost 2 bases and J lost 4 bases. The CDR3 is CASSQRTGGSYNSPLHF. CDR3 bases: TGTGCCAGCAGCCAAAGGACAGGGGGCTCATATAATTCACCCCTCCACTTT.

This rearrangement joins TRBV19 to TRBJ1-4; D unclear. Germline CDR1 and CDR2: LNHDA and SQIVND (reference sequence). Deletions cut 1 base from V and 4 bases from J, with 1 base between. This CDR3 spans 12 amino acids. CDR3 amino acids: CASSIGNEKLFF. In DNA, the CDR3 is TGTGCCAGTAGTATAGGTAATGAAAAACTGTTTTTT.

The chain couples TRBV11-3 to TRBJ2-7, with D tentatively TRBD2 (6 bases). Germline V gene lookup returns CDR1 SGHNT and CDR2 YENEEA. V lost 5 bases and J lost 2, with 16 bases in between. The CDR3 is made up of 15 amino acids. The CDR3 reads CASSPFGGETYEQYF. For the CDR3, the DNA is TGTGCCAGCAGCCCTTTCGGGGGAGAAACCTACGAGCAGTACTTC.

The sample holds one count of this clone. The chain joins TRBV5-1 to TRBJ1-1; D uncertain. Germline CDR1 is SGHRS and CDR2 is YFSETQ. Trimming left V 1 base short and J 7 bases short, with 11 bases between. The CDR3 extends over 13 amino acids. CDR3 in DNA: TGCGCCAGCAGCTTGTTAGGTCACGGTGAAGCTTTCTTT. This sequence encodes CASSLLGHGEAFF.

The chain couples TRBV11-2 to TRBJ2-7; TRBD2 matches at 7 bases. The germline CDR1 and CDR2 sequences are SGHAT and FQNNGV. The CDR3 covers 14 residues. Trimming at V came to 4 bases and at J to 0 bases, leaving 3 bases not matched to a gene. CDR3 in DNA: TGTGCCAGCAGCTGGGCTAGCGGCTCCTACGAGCAGTACTTC. Translation gives CASSWASGSYEQYF.

The chain employs TRBV18 and TRBJ1-1; tentative D call: TRBD1 (5 bases). This CDR3 has 16 amino acids. Germline V lookup: CDR1 KGHSH, CDR2 LQKENI. The V end lost 6 bases, the J end lost 0 bases, and 17 bases lay between the germline ends. CDR3 sequence reads: CASSPPVRGMNTEAFF. The CDR3 DNA sequence: TGTGCCAGCTCCCCCCCAGTGAGGGGAATGAACACTGAAGCTTTCTTT.

The CDR3 sequence: CATGTGVRSYEQYF. The DNA of the CDR3 is TGTGCCACAGGGACAGGGGTAAGATCCTACGAGCAGTACTTC. The chain couples TRBV10-3 to TRBJ2-7, with 10 bases aligning to TRBD1. The CDR3 covers 14 residues. The J segment lost 1 base and the V segment lost 10 bases, leaving 7 bases of the junction unmatched. CDR1 and CDR2 from the germline V gene are ENHRY and SYGVKD.